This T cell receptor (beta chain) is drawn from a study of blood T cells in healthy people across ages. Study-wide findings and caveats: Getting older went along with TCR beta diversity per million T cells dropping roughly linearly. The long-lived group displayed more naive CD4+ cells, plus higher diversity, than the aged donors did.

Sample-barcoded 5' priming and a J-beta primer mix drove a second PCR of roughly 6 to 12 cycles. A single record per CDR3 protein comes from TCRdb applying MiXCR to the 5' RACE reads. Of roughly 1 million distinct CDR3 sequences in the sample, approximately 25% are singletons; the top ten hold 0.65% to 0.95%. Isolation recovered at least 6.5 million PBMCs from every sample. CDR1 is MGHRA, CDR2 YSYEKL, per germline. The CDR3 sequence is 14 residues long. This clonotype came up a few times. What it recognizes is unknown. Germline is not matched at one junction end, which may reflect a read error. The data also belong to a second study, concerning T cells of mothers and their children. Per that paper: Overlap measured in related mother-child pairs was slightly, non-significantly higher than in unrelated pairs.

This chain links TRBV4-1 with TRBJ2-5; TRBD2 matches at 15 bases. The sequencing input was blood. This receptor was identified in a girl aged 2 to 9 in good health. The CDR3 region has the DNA TGCGCCAGCAGCCAAGGGACTAGCGGGAGGGATCCGTTCTTC. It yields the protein CASSQGTSGRDPFF.